These 16 T cell receptor beta chains were all obtained from the same sample, sequenced in a study of OX40 agonist ivuxolimab in advanced cancers. Repertoires were generated with immunoSEQ multiplex PCR, while TCRdb's copy carries only in-frame clones and drops some. This sample has just over 90,000 clones, with approximately 94% found just once. The material was CD4+ or CD8+ T cells sorted from blood, obtained in a trial of the OX40 agonist ivuxolimab. These receptors were obtained from an adult with an advanced solid tumor such as melanoma, head and neck, liver or kidney cancer.

This clone appeared once. The chain employs TRBV9 and TRBJ2-3, with D possibly matching TRBD2 (7 bases). Trimming shortened V by 0 bases and J by 4 bases, and 9 bases separated the two germline ends. Germline CDR1 is SGDLS and CDR2 is YYNGEE. CDR3 size: 14 residues. Written as DNA, the CDR3 is TGTGCCAGCAGCGTAGGGGGGGGGCCAGATACGCAGTATTTT. This gives the protein CASSVGGGPDTQYF.

This chain uses TRBV7-9 with TRBJ2-7; perhaps TRBD1 as D (6 bases). The CDR3 contains 13 residues. V lost 5 bases and J lost 5, with 13 bases in between. Germline V gene lookup returns CDR1 SEHNR and CDR2 FQNEAQ (reference sequence). CDR3 nucleotides: TGTGCCAGCAGCCCGCAGGGGTTCCACGAGCAGTACTTC. Its protein product is CASSPQGFHEQYF.

V is TRBV29-1 and J is TRBJ1-1; tentative D call: TRBD1 (6 bases). The CDR3 spans 14 residues. Germline values: CDR1 SQVTM, CDR2 ANQGSEA. With 6 bases removed from V and 5 bases from J, the gap between germline ends came to 19 bases. The CDR3: CSVSGVERGTEAFF. Here the CDR3 DNA reads TGCAGCGTATCGGGTGTGGAGAGGGGGACTGAAGCTTTCTTT.

The chain couples TRBV6-6 to TRBJ2-7; D gene ambiguous. Germline V gene lookup returns CDR1 MNHNY and CDR2 SVGAGI (reference sequence). Trimming took off 2 bases at V and 0 bases at J, with 8 bases between the two ends. This CDR3 comprises 14 residues. The DNA of the CDR3 is TGTGCCAGCAGTTACGCTGGGGTCTCCTACGAGCAGTACTTC. It is translated as CASSYAGVSYEQYF.

CDR3 region: CASGPVATNEKLFF. The CDR3, as DNA: TGTGCCAGCGGGCCTGTAGCAACTAATGAAAAACTGTTTTTT. The rearrangement uses TRBV27 and TRBJ1-4, with unresolved D. Looked up from germline, CDR1 is MNHEY and CDR2 is SMNVEV (reference sequence). The CDR3 sequence is 14 residues long. Trimming cost V 8 bases and J 0 bases, with 10 bases left between them.

This chain links TRBV27 with TRBJ2-4; D remains unclear. Germline V gives CDR1 MNHEY, CDR2 SMNVEV (reference sequence). V gave up 0 bases and J gave up 6 bases, with 6 bases separating them. The CDR3 length is 13 residues. CDR3 in amino acids: CASSLSGSNIQYF. The CDR3 DNA sequence: TGTGCCAGCAGTTTATCGGGGTCAAACATTCAGTACTTC.

The chain has TRBV19 and TRBJ1-2; the match to TRBD1 covers 12 bases. Germline-derived CDR1 and CDR2 are LNHDA and SQIVND (reference sequence). This CDR3 spans 17 amino acids. Trimming took 7 bases from V and 4 from J; bases not matched to a gene: 13. In DNA form, the CDR3 reads TGTGCCAGTACCCGAGCCGGGACAGGGGGCGACGGCTATGGCTACACCTTC. Translated, it gives CASTRAGTGGDGYGYTF. The full variable domain, with the rest looked up from reference TRBV19 and TRBJ1-2, is DGGITQSPKYLFRKEGQNVTLSCEQNLNHDAMYWYRQDPGQGLRLIYYSQIVNDFQKGDIAEGYSVSREKKESFPLTVTSAQKNPTAFYLCASTRAGTGGDGYGYTFGSGTRLTVV.

This clone was observed once. The chain carries TRBV15 and TRBJ2-5; tentative D call: TRBD1 (6 bases). Between the trimmed V and J ends, which lost 0 bases and 0 bases, there was a span of 14 bases. The CDR3 is 17 residues long. Per germline, CDR1 LNHNV and CDR2 YYDKDF (reference sequence). CDR3 protein: CATSRDYRGGYQETQYF. The CDR3 region has the DNA TGTGCCACCAGCAGAGATTATAGAGGGGGTTACCAAGAGACCCAGTACTTC.

In its sample, this clone was seen once. This chain uses TRBV10-1 with TRBJ1-2; 7 bases line up with TRBD1. Trimming took 2 bases from V and 8 from J; bases not matched to a gene: 11. This CDR3 has 15 amino acids. Germline values: CDR1 WNHNN, CDR2 SYGVQD (reference sequence). The DNA of the CDR3 is TGCGCCAGCAGTGAGGGGGAGACAGGGACTAGAGGCTACACCTTC. This sequence encodes CASSEGETGTRGYTF.

This chain links TRBV9 with TRBJ2-6, with D tentatively TRBD1 (6 bases). This CDR3 contains 15 residues. V dropped 0 bases and J dropped 3 bases, with 7 bases sitting between them. Germline V gives CDR1 SGDLS, CDR2 YYNGEE. CDR3 nucleotides: TGTGCCAGCAGCGTAGAGGGGGTTGGGGCCAACGTCCTGACTTTC. It encodes CASSVEGVGANVLTF. The complete variable domain, with remaining parts taken from reference TRBV9 and TRBJ2-6, reads DSGVTQTPKHLITATGQRVTLRCSPRSGDLSVYWYQQSLDQGLQFLIQYYNGEERAKGNILERFSAQQFPDLHSELNLSSLELGDSALYFCASSVEGVGANVLTFGAGSRLTVL.

The chain links TRBV4-1 to TRBJ1-5; D may be TRBD1 (6 bases). This CDR3 is built from 18 residues. In germline, CDR1 is MGHRA, CDR2 YSYEKL. Between the trimmed V and J ends, which lost 2 bases and 0 bases, there was a span of 17 bases. The CDR3 sequence: CASSQHYREGDSNQPQHF. The CDR3 nucleotides are TGCGCCAGCAGCCAACACTACAGGGAAGGGGATAGCAATCAGCCCCAGCATTTT.

The chain is built from TRBV9 and TRBJ2-2, with D perhaps being TRBD1 or TRBD2 (5 bases each). The germline CDR1 and CDR2 sequences are SGDLS and YYNGEE. The length of the CDR3 is 15 residues. V was cut by 5 bases and J by 3 bases, with 14 bases left in between. CDR3 nucleotides: TGTGCCAGCAGGGGGAGAAGGGGAGACACCGGGGAGCTGTTTTTT. It is translated as CASRGRRGDTGELFF.

In this sample, this clone turned up once. This rearrangement joins TRBV6-5 to TRBJ1-2, with D unresolved. V was clipped by 0 bases and J by 8 bases, with 10 bases between them. CDR3 length equals 13 residues. Germline V gene lookup returns CDR1 MNHEY and CDR2 SVGAGI. CDR3 protein: CASSYSGIRGYTF. For the CDR3, the DNA is TGTGCCAGCAGTTACTCAGGGATTCGGGGCTACACCTTC.

The chain carries TRBV28 and TRBJ2-3; TRBD2 agrees at 9 bases. This CDR3 spans 16 amino acids. Germline trimming cut 2 bases from V and 4 bases from J; bases unmatched to any gene: 7. Germline V gene data show CDR1 as MDHEN and CDR2 as SYDVKM. The DNA of the CDR3 is TGTGCCAGCAGTTTAAGAACTAGCGGGTGGTCAGATACGCAGTATTTT. This translates into CASSLRTSGWSDTQYF.

This rearrangement joins TRBV4-1 to TRBJ2-7; perhaps TRBD1 as D (6 bases). The CDR3 extends over 16 amino acids. CDR1 and CDR2 from the germline V gene are MGHRA and YSYEKL. The ends were cut back, 1 base at V and 3 bases at J, with 16 bases in the middle. CDR3 bases: TGCGCCAGCAGCCAAGGATCGGTAGGACAGAACTACGAGCAGTACTTC. Amino acid sequence: CASSQGSVGQNYEQYF.

The chain links TRBV9 to TRBJ2-7, with 7 bases fitting TRBD1. CDR1 is SGDLS and CDR2 is YYNGEE in the germline V gene. V lost 4 bases to trimming and J lost 3 bases; unmatched junction nucleotides: 7. CDR3 size: 14 residues. In DNA form, the CDR3 reads TGTGCCAGCAGCTTCGGGACAGAAGACTACGAGCAGTACTTC. Protein product: CASSFGTEDYEQYF.